This T cell receptor (beta chain) was observed in a study of T cell changes during pregnancy in multiple sclerosis. Germline CDR1 is MDHEN and CDR2 is SYDVKM. V gave up 7 bases and J gave up 7 bases, with 16 bases separating them. The CDR3 sequence is 14 residues long. Assay: immunoSEQ multiplex PCR; the TCRdb copy retains only in-frame clones and omits some. Of tens of thousands of clones in the sample, roughly 89% were seen once. Material: peripheral blood, obtained in the second trimester of pregnancy. The chain is built from TRBV28 and TRBJ1-4; the D gene is possibly TRBD1 (5 bases). This sequence originates from a female donor with multiple sclerosis, enrolled in a pregnancy study. DNA for the CDR3: TGTGCCAGCACCCGGGGGGGGGTGCTTGAAAAACTGTTTTTT. This translates into CASTRGGVLEKLFF. Full variable domain (outside the CDR3, taken from reference TRBV28 and TRBJ1-4): DVKVTQSSRYLVKRTGEKVFLECVQDMDHENMFWYRQDPGLGLRLIYFSYDVKMKEKGDIPEGYSVSREKKERFSLILESASTNQTSMYLCASTRGGVLEKLFFGSGTQLSVL.